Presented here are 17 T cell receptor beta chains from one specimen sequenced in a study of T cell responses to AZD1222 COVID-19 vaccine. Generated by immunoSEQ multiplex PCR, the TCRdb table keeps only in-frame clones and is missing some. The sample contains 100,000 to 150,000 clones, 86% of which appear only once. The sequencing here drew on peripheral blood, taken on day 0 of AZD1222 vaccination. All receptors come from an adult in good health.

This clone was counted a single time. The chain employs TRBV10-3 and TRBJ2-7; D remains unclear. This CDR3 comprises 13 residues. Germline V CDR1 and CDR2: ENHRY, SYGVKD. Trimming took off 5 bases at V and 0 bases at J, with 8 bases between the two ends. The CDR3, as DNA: TGTGCCATCAGTTCGGGTCCCTCCTACGAGCAGTACTTC. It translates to CAISSGPSYEQYF.

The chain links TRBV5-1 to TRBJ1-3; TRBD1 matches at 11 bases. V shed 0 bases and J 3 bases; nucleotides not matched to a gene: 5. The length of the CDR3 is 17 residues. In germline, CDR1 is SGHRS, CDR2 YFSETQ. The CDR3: CASSLDGQGALGNTIYF. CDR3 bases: TGCGCCAGCAGCTTGGACGGACAGGGGGCACTTGGAAACACCATATATTTT.

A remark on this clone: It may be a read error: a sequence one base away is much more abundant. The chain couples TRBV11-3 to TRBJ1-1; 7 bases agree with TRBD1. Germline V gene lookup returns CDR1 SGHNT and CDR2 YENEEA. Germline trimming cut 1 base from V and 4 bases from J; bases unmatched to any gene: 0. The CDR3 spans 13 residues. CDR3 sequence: CASSLAGGTEAFF. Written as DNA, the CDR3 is TGTGCCAGCAGCTTAGCAGGGGGCACTGAAGCTTTCTTT.

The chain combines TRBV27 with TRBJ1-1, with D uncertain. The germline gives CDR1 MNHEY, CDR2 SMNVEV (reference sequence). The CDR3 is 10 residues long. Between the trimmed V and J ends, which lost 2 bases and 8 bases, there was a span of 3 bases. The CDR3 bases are TGTGCCAGCAGTTTAAAGGAAGCTTTCTTT. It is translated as CASSLKEAFF.

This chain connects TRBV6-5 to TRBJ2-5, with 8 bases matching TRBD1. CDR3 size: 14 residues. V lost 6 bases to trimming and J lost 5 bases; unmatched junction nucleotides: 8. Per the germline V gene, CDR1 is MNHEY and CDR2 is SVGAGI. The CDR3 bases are TGTGCCAGCAGCCTTGGACAGGGAGGTGAGACCCAGTACTTC. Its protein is CASSLGQGGETQYF.

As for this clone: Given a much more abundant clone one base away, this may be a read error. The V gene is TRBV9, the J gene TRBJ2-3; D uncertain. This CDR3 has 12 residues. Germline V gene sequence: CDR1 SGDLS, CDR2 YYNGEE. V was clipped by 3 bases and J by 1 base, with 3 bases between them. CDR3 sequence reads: CASSARTDTQYF. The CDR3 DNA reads TGTGCCAGCAGCGCCCGCACAGATACGCAGTATTTT.

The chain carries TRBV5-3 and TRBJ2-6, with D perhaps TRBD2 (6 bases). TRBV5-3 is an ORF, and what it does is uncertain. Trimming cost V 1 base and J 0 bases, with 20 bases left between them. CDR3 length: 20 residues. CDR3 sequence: CARSLRDWRRSSSGANVLTF. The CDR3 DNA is TGTGCCAGAAGCTTGAGGGACTGGCGACGTTCTAGCTCTGGGGCCAACGTCCTGACTTTC.

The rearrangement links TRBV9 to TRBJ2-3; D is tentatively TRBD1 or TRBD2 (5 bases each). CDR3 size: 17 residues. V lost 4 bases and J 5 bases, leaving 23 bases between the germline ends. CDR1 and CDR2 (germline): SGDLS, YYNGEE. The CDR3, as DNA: TGTGCCAGCAGCTTGATTAATCTGGGACCGGGCGAAGATACGCAGTATTTT. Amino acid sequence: CASSLINLGPGEDTQYF.

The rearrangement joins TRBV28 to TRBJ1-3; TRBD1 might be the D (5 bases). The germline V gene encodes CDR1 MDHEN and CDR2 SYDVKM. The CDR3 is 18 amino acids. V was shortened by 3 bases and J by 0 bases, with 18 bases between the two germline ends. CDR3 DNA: TGTGCCAGCAGTTTCTCACCCCGGGGCAGCCGCTCTGGAAACACCATATATTTT. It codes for CASSFSPRGSRSGNTIYF.

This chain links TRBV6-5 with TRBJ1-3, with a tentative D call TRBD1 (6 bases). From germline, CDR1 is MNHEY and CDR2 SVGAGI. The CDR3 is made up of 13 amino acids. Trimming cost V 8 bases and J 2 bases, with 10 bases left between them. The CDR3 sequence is CASLQGPGNTIYF. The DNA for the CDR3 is TGTGCCAGCTTACAGGGACCTGGAAACACCATATATTTT.

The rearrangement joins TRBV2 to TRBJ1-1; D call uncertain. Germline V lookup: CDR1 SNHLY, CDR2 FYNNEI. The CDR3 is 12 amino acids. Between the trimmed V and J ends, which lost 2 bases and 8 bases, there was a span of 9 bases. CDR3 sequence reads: CASSELAREAFF. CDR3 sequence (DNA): TGTGCCAGCAGTGAATTAGCCAGGGAAGCTTTCTTT.

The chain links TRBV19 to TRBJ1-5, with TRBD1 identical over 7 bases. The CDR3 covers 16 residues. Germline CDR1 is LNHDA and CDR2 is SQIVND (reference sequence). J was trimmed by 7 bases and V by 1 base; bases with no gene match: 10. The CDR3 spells CASSIVAGGYVQPQHF. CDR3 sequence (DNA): TGTGCCAGTAGTATAGTTGCAGGGGGATATGTCCAGCCCCAGCATTTT. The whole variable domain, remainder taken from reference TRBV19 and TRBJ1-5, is DGGITQSPKYLFRKEGQNVTLSCEQNLNHDAMYWYRQDPGQGLRLIYYSQIVNDFQKGDIAEGYSVSREKKESFPLTVTSAQKNPTAFYLCASSIVAGGYVQPQHFGDGTRLSIL.

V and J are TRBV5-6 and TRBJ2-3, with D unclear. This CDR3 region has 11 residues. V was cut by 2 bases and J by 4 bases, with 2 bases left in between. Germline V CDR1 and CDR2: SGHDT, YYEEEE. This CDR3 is CASSFADTQYF. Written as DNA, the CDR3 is TGTGCCAGCAGCTTTGCAGATACGCAGTATTTT.

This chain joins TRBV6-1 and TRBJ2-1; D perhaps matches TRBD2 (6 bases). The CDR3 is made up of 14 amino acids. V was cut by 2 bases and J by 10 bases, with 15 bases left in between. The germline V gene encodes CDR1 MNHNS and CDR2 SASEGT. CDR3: CASSEWGVHGEQFF. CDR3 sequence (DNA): TGTGCCAGCAGTGAATGGGGGGTTCACGGGGAGCAGTTCTTC.

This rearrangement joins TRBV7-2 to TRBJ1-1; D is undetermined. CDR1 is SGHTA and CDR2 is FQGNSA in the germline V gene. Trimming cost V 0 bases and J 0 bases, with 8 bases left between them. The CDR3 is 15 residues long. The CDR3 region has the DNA TGTGCCAGCAGCTTAGCGCCAGTCATGAACACTGAAGCTTTCTTT. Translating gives CASSLAPVMNTEAFF.

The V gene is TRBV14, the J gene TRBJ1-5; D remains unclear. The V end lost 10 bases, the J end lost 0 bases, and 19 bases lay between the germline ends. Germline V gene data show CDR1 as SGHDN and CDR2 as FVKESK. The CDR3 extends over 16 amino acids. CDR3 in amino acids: CANLIRLNHSNQPQHF. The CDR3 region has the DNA TGTGCCAACCTGATCCGGCTAAACCATAGCAATCAGCCCCAGCATTTT.

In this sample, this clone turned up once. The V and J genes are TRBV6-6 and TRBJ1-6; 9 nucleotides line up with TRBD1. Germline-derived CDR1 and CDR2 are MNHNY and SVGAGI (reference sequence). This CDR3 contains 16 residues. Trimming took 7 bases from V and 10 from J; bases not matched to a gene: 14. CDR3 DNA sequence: TGTGCCAGCAAGAGGAACCCGGGACAGGGAACCTCACCCCTCCACTTT. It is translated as CASKRNPGQGTSPLHF.